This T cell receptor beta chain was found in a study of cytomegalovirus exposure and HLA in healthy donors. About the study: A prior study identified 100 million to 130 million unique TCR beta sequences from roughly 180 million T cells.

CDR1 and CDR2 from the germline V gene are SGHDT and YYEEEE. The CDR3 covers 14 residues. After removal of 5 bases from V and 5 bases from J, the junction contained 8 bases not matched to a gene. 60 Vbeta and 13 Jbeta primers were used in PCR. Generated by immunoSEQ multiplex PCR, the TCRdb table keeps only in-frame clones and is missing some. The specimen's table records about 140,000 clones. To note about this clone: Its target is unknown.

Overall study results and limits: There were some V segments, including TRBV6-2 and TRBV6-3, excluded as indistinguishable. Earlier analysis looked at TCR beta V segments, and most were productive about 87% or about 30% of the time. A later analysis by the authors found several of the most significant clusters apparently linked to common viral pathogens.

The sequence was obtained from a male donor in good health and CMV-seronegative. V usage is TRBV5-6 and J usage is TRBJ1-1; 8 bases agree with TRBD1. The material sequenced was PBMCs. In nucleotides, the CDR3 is TGTGCCAGCAGGGCAGGATACAGGGGGACTGAAGCTTTCTTT. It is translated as CASRAGYRGTEAFF.